This T cell receptor (beta chain) was sequenced for a study of T cells in localized non-small cell lung cancer (dated by TCRdb to the early 2020s). Broadly, across the study: T cell repertoires of 200 to 250 early-stage NSCLC patients were analyzed, with tumors being compared against uninvolved tumor-adjacent lungs. The cohort was made up of roughly 250 treatment-naive NSCLC patients whose localized lung tumors had been resected. A mean age of 66.3 years was recorded for the NSCLC patients, of whom under 150 were male and more than 95 were female.

At diagnosis, tumor, uninvolved tumor-adjacent lung and peripheral blood were collected and then preserved as a mix of FFPE and fresh-frozen material. Blood samples were analyzed as peripheral blood mononuclear cells for TCR repertoire profiling. The immunoSEQ Assay was used to sequence TCR beta CDR3 regions from DNA. As for how the authors treated the data: T cell density was computed as TCR beta template counts normalized to usable DNA estimated by amplifying housekeeping genes. Using the preseqR package, richness was estimated by extrapolating to 120,000 templates for tissue samples and 400,000 templates for PBMC samples. Clonality was calculated as one minus Pielou's evenness. Differential abundance testing on productive amino-acid clonotypes, with a minimum total count of 5 and an alpha of 0.1, was used to identify tissue-enriched TCRs. Repertoire overlap between compartments was quantified with the Jaccard Index and Morisita Overlap Index. GLIPH grouped TCR beta CDR3s together with public tetramer-defined viral CDR3s, and a viral motif had to include at least three viral sequences and show V-gene enrichment. TCRdb carries this immuneACCESS record with in-frame sequences only. Its versions omit some clonotypes, under half of them owing to an unresolved V gene in the studies checked, with the rest unexplained. The DNA gave D and trimming, while V, J and clone size come from that table. A total of under 150,000 clones appear in this sample, roughly nine tenths of them only once. Roughly 1.8% of the sample belongs to the ten largest clones.

Trimming removed 5 bases from V and 1 base from J; the gene matches leave 3 bases unexplained. The CDR3 has 15 amino acids, counting the end cysteine and phenylalanine. Just the 45-base CDR3 DNA is kept, in frame starting at base 1. As encoded in the germline V gene, CDR1 is KGHSH while CDR2 is LQKENI. Remarks on this clone: Its recognized antigen is unknown. The input lacks base qualities; no much larger clone sits a single base away.

Results and caveats for the whole study, not just this receptor: Uninvolved tumor-adjacent lung showed the highest T cell clonality, higher than tumor, which suggests more focused antigenic responses in the adjacent lung. A median of approximately 55 of the top 100 tumor clones were detected in paired uninvolved adjacent lung, and under 30 of these tumor clones were also found among the top 100 clones of the paired uninvolved adjacent lung. Higher T cell density in blood was associated with longer overall survival, whereas higher clonality in adjacent lung was associated with shorter survival. Because multi-region sequencing of the tumors was not done, intratumor heterogeneity could not be ruled out. Because the study design was exploratory, TCR variables were selected using unadjusted p-values without false-discovery rate correction.

This TCR came from an older female donor with stage I lung adenocarcinoma. The specimen comprised peripheral blood, sampled before any cancer treatment. The rearrangement combines TRBV18 with TRBJ1-5, and TRBD1 matches 9 of the central bases. The CDR3 protein is CASSWTGESNQPQHF. Here is the DNA: TGTGCCAGCTCATGGACAGGGGAGAGCAATCAGCCCCAGCATTTT. Full variable domain (CDR3 extended with the reference TRBV18 and TRBJ1-5 proteins): NAGVMQNPRHLVRRRGQEARLRCSPMKGHSHVYWYRQLPEEGLKFMVYLQKENIIDESGMPKERFSAEFPKEGPSILRIQQVVRGDSAAYFCASSWTGESNQPQHFGDGTRLSIL.